The 20 T cell receptor beta chains below come from one sample, sequenced in a study of OX40 agonist ivuxolimab in advanced cancers. Repertoires were generated with immunoSEQ multiplex PCR, while TCRdb's copy carries only in-frame clones and drops some. This sample has about 63,000 clones, with 85% to 90% found just once. The input for sequencing was CD4+ or CD8+ T cells sorted from blood, taken in a trial of the OX40 agonist ivuxolimab. Source of these receptors: an adult with an advanced solid tumor such as melanoma, head and neck, liver or kidney cancer.

The chain combines TRBV5-1 with TRBJ1-1; the D is unclear. Trimming stripped 4 bases from V and 6 bases from J, with 13 bases between. In germline, CDR1 is SGHRS, CDR2 YFSETQ. CDR3 length equals 13 residues. The CDR3 DNA reads as TGCGCCAGCAGCCCCGACATGAGGCCTGAAGCTTTCTTT. Protein product: CASSPDMRPEAFF.

The genes are TRBV4-1 and TRBJ2-5; 7 bases align to TRBD1. From germline, CDR1 is MGHRA and CDR2 YSYEKL. The V gene end was trimmed by 3 bases and the J gene end by 0 bases; junction bases not matched to a gene: 4. The length of the CDR3 is 15 residues. The CDR3 spells CASSHLDRDQETQYF. The DNA for the CDR3 is TGCGCCAGCAGCCACTTAGACAGGGACCAAGAGACCCAGTACTTC.

This rearrangement joins TRBV7-2 to TRBJ2-7; D possibly corresponds to TRBD2 (6 bases). The CDR3 covers 13 residues. Germline CDR1 SGHTA, CDR2 FQGNSA. Trimming removed 3 bases from V and 2 bases from J, with 8 bases in between. Written as DNA, the CDR3 is TGTGCCAGCAGCTTTAGCGGAACCTACGAGCAGTACTTC. Translated, it gives CASSFSGTYEQYF.

CDR3 DNA: TGTGCCAGCAGTTACTCGAGTCAGCAGTACTTC. As protein: CASSYSSQQYF. This rearrangement joins TRBV6-5 to TRBJ2-7; D remains unclear. Germline V gives CDR1 MNHEY, CDR2 SVGAGI. The CDR3 loop spans 11 amino acids. The V end was cut by 0 bases, the J end by 8 bases, with 5 bases between.

The chain carries TRBV5-6 and TRBJ1-6, with D unclear. Germline lookup yields CDR1 SGHDT and CDR2 YYEEEE. V shed 6 bases and J shed 9 bases, with 16 bases lying between them. The CDR3 extends over 14 amino acids. The CDR3 region has the DNA TGTGCCAGCACCCTTTCCGAAGGTTTTTCACCCCTCCACTTT. Translating it yields CASTLSEGFSPLHF.

The V and J genes are TRBV7-3 and TRBJ2-1; maybe TRBD2 (6 bases). The CDR3 loop spans 12 amino acids. V lost 2 bases and J lost 10, with 9 bases in between. Per the germline V gene, CDR1 is SGHTA and CDR2 is FQGTGA. The CDR3 DNA reads as TGTGCCAGCAGCTTATCGGGGGACGAGCAGTTCTTC. Amino acid sequence: CASSLSGDEQFF.

V is TRBV5-1 and J is TRBJ2-5, with 10 bases identical to TRBD1. V lost 0 bases to trimming and J lost 11 bases; unmatched junction nucleotides: 7. The CDR3 contains 14 residues. The germline V gene encodes CDR1 SGHRS and CDR2 YFSETQ. The CDR3 DNA is TGCGCCAGCAGCTTGGCCGGGACAGGGGCCGGGCAGTACTTC. It codes for CASSLAGTGAGQYF.

The J gene is TRBJ1-6, the V gene TRBV19; 8 bases are a match to TRBD1. CDR1 LNHDA and CDR2 SQIVND come from the germline V gene (reference sequence). V shed 5 bases, J shed 1 base, and the junction held 10 bases outside the gene matches. This CDR3 region has 18 residues. Here the CDR3 DNA reads TGTGCCAGTAGTTCCAGGGGGCGCATTTTATCCTATAATTCACCCCTCCACTTT. It translates to CASSSRGRILSYNSPLHF.

Concerning this clone itself: Other DNA variants within this sample encode the same CDR3. The gene calls are TRBV5-1 and TRBJ1-3; D not certain. CDR1 and CDR2 (germline): SGHRS, YFSETQ. With 0 bases removed from V and 1 base from J, the gap between germline ends came to 5 bases. The CDR3 length is 14 residues. The CDR3 protein is CASSLGGSGNTIYF. The CDR3 DNA reads TGCGCCAGCAGCTTGGGAGGGTCTGGAAACACCATATATTTT. The full variable domain, with the rest looked up from reference TRBV5-1 and TRBJ1-3, is KAGVTQTPRYLIKTRGQQVTLSCSPISGHRSVSWYQQTPGQGLQFLFEYFSETQRNKGNFPGRFSGRQFSNSRSEMNVSTLELGDSALYLCASSLGGSGNTIYFGEGSWLTVV.

The chain uses TRBV19 and TRBJ2-1, with 9 bases that match TRBD2. With 10 bases clipped from V and 8 bases from J, the junction kept 18 bases outside the gene matches. From germline, CDR1 is LNHDA and CDR2 SQIVND (reference sequence). CDR3 length equals 16 residues. CDR3 sequence reads: CATSPDRLAGFDEQFF. As DNA, the CDR3 is TGTGCCACCTCGCCCGACCGGCTAGCGGGATTCGATGAGCAGTTCTTC.

V gene TRBV6-6 combines with J gene TRBJ2-1; D might be TRBD1 (6 bases). The V end lost 5 bases, the J end lost 3 bases, and 11 bases lay between the germline ends. The germline CDR1 and CDR2 sequences are MNHNY and SVGAGI (reference sequence). CDR3 length equals 14 residues. DNA of the CDR3: TGTGCCAGCAGTAGAGGACAGTACTACAATGAGCAGTTCTTC. Translating gives CASSRGQYYNEQFF.

Notes on this clone: The sample contains more than one DNA sequence encoding this CDR3. V usage is TRBV4-2 and J usage is TRBJ2-6, with no clear D. The CDR3 runs to 15 residues. In germline, CDR1 is LGHNA, CDR2 YNFKEQ. V was cut by 1 base and J by 0 bases, with 4 bases left in between. As DNA, the CDR3 is TGTGCCAGCAGCCAAGGGGGCTCTGGGGCCAACGTCCTGACTTTC. Translation gives CASSQGGSGANVLTF.

As regards this clone: Its ends do not fully match the called genes, so a read error is possible. The chain has TRBV7-2 and TRBJ2-1; the D is unclear. Germline-derived CDR1 and CDR2 are SGHTA and FQGNSA. The CDR3 loop spans 11 amino acids. CDR3 DNA sequence: TGTGCCAGCAGCTCCCTCCAGGAGCGGTTCTTC. This encodes CASSSLQERFF.

The J gene is TRBJ2-3, the V gene TRBV11-2; D is unresolved. Germline loops: CDR1 SGHAT, CDR2 FQNNGV. The ends were cut back, 5 bases at V and 0 bases at J, with 12 bases in the middle. The CDR3 is 15 residues long. CDR3 nucleotide sequence: TGTGCCAGCAGCCCGAGTGGGTTTAGCACAGATACGCAGTATTTT. Translation gives CASSPSGFSTDTQYF. The full variable domain, with the rest looked up from reference TRBV11-2 and TRBJ2-3, is EAGVAQSPRYKIIEKRQSVAFWCNPISGHATLYWYQQILGQGPKLLIQFQNNGVVDDSQLPKDRFSAERLKGVDSTLKIQPAKLEDSAVYLCASSPSGFSTDTQYFGPGTRLTVL.

The chain recombines TRBV7-9 with TRBJ1-2; 9 bases agree with TRBD1. J lost 3 bases, V lost 4 bases, and 9 bases had no gene match. The CDR3 extends over 16 amino acids. Germline V gene data show CDR1 as SEHNR and CDR2 as FQNEAQ (reference sequence). CDR3 in DNA: TGTGCCAGCAGCTCAATACTCCGGGACAGGGACTATGGCTACACCTTC. This gives the protein CASSSILRDRDYGYTF. The entire variable domain, with the rest obtained from reference TRBV7-9 and TRBJ1-2, is as follows: DTGVSQNPRHKITKRGQNVTFRCDPISEHNRLYWYRQTLGQGPEFLTYFQNEAQLEKSRLLSDRFSAERPKGSFSTLEIQRTEQGDSAMYLCASSSILRDRDYGYTFGSGTRLTVV.

CDR3 loop: CASRARTANTGELFF. The DNA for the CDR3 is TGTGCCAGCAGGGCCCGAACCGCGAACACCGGGGAGCTGTTTTTT. The chain joins TRBV14 to TRBJ2-2; D is undetermined. In germline, CDR1 is SGHDN, CDR2 FVKESK. CDR3 length: 15 residues. Trimming removed 6 bases at V and 0 bases at J, with 11 bases between.

This clone was detected only a few times. The rearrangement joins TRBV21-1 to TRBJ1-5. TRBV21-1 is shown as a pseudogene. This CDR3 comprises 15 residues. CDR3 protein: CASIGTLDSNQPQHF. The DNA of the CDR3 is TGTGCCAGCATCGGGACGTTAGATAGCAATCAGCCCCAGCATTTT.

This chain connects TRBV9 to TRBJ2-7, with 8 bases aligning to TRBD1. This CDR3 comprises 15 residues. Per the germline V gene, CDR1 is SGDLS and CDR2 is YYNGEE. J was trimmed by 6 bases and V by 0 bases; bases with no gene match: 8. CDR3 amino acids: CASSVAQGAFSEQYF. The DNA for the CDR3 is TGTGCCAGCAGCGTAGCTCAGGGGGCTTTCTCCGAGCAGTACTTC.

The chain recombines TRBV7-8 with TRBJ2-5; 8 bases fit TRBD2. Unmatched junction bases numbered 14, after V lost 6 bases and J lost 5 bases. From germline, CDR1 is SGHVS and CDR2 FQNEAQ. The CDR3 extends over 16 amino acids. CDR3 coding DNA: TGTGCCAGCAGTACCACGACGGGGGGGGCGATTGAGACCCAGTACTTC. As protein: CASSTTTGGAIETQYF.

This clone was seen only once. The rearrangement uses TRBV2 and TRBJ2-1; 10 bases are a match to TRBD2. CDR3 length: 14 residues. Germline loops: CDR1 SNHLY, CDR2 FYNNEI. The junction had 2 bases not matched to a gene; V was cut back by 4 bases and J by 5 bases. DNA for the CDR3: TGTGCCAGCAGTGTAGCGGGAGGCGACAATGAGCAGTTCTTC. Protein sequence: CASSVAGGDNEQFF.